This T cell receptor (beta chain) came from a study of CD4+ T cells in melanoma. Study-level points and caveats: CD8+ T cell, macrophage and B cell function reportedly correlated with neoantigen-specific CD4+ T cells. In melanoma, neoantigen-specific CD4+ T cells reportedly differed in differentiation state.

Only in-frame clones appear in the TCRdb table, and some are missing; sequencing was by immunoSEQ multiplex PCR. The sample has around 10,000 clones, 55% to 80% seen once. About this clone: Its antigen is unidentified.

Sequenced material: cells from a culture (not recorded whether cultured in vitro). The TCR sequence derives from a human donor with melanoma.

In nucleotides, the CDR3 is TGCGCCAGCAGCTCGAGACAGGGTGCTTCCGGGGAGCTGTTTTTT. Its translation: CASSSRQGASGELFF. The chain uses TRBV5-1 and TRBJ2-2, with 7 bases identical to TRBD1. Losses at the gene ends were 3 bases for V and 6 bases for J; bases not matched to a gene: 8. This CDR3 comprises 15 residues. Germline-derived CDR1 and CDR2 are SGHRS and YFSETQ.